The next 15 T cell receptor beta chains were all read from a single sample in a study of regulatory T cells in long-lasting Graves disease. Time point described: persistent/refractory GD, antithyroid drugs over 5 years with positive TRAb. Extracted RNA from PBMCs served as the source of the TCR library. With iRepertoire HTBI primers and Arm-PCR of CDR3 regions, TCR beta libraries were built. TCRdb re-called the multiplex PCR reads with MiXCR, one entry per CDR3 protein. The sample consists of 300,000 to 500,000 distinct CDR3 sequences, around 21% of them appearing once. The input for sequencing was peripheral blood mononuclear cells (PBMCs), taken when the disease was refractory, from a patient treated with antithyroid drugs. The receptors originated from a female donor with Graves disease.

The rearrangement uses TRBV6-5 and TRBJ2-7, with unresolved D. CDR1 MNHEY and CDR2 SVGAGI come from the germline V gene. V was pared by 0 bases and J by 5 bases, with 8 bases between. There are 13 residues in the CDR3. The CDR3 DNA follows: TGTGCCAGCAGTTACTCGATCGGAAACGAGCAGTACTTC. Translated: CASSYSIGNEQYF.

This clonotype came up a few times. The rearrangement links TRBV7-8 to TRBJ2-7; TRBD1 is a possible D gene (6 bases). The CDR3 has 13 amino acids. V was clipped by 5 bases and J by 7 bases, with 15 bases between them. CDR1 and CDR2 (germline): SGHVS, FQNEAQ. Here the CDR3 DNA reads TGTGCCAGCAGCCGGGGACACCCGGGGGAGCAGTACTTC. This codes for CASSRGHPGEQYF. Drawing the rest from reference TRBV7-8 and TRBJ2-7, the complete variable domain is GAGVSQSPRYKVAKRGQDVALRCDPISGHVSLFWYQQALGQGPEFLTYFQNEAQLDKSGLPSDRFFAERPEGSVSTLKIQRTQQEDSAVYLCASSRGHPGEQYFGPGTRLTVT.

This clonotype has a count of ten or more. A junction end diverges from the germline sequence, so it may reflect a read error. V is TRBV7-2 and J is TRBJ1-1, with TRBD1 identical over 7 bases. CDR1 SGHTA and CDR2 FQGNSA come from the germline V gene. CDR3 size: 14 residues. The CDR3 region has the DNA TGTGCCAGCAGCTTTGACAGGGTGAACGCTGAAGCTTTCTTT. It is translated as CASSFDRVNAEAFF.

This clonotype was seen only a few times. This chain joins TRBV4-3 and TRBJ2-2; possibly TRBD1 for D (6 bases). The CDR3 consists of 16 residues. Per the germline V gene, CDR1 is LGHNA and CDR2 is YSLEER. Trimming shortened V by 1 base and J by 2 bases, and 11 bases separated the two germline ends. For the CDR3, the DNA is TGCGCCAGCAGCCAAGGAACAGGGACCAACACCGGGGAGCTGTTTTTT. Its translation is CASSQGTGTNTGELFF.

At least ten counts were recorded for this clonotype. The chain links TRBV28 to TRBJ1-5; 7 bases align to TRBD1. V lost 7 bases, J lost 0 bases, and 9 bases stayed unmatched. The CDR3 contains 16 residues. CDR1 is MDHEN, CDR2 SYDVKM, per germline. CDR3 amino acids: CASNKDRTYSNQPQHF. DNA for the CDR3: TGTGCCAGCAATAAGGACAGGACCTATAGCAATCAGCCCCAGCATTTT.

Only a few counts were recorded for this clonotype. The chain employs TRBV3-1 and TRBJ1-2; 8 bases map to TRBD1. The CDR3 totals 12 residues. Per the germline V gene, CDR1 is LGHDT and CDR2 is YNNKEL (reference sequence). With V trimmed by 2 bases and J by 11 bases, 4 bases remained unmatched. The CDR3 reads CASSQLTGGYTF. The CDR3 coding sequence is TGTGCCAGCAGCCAACTCACAGGGGGGTACACCTTC.

Ten or more counts support this clonotype. The rearrangement links TRBV7-8 to TRBJ2-7, with a weak D call TRBD1 (6 bases). The CDR3 length is 15 residues. Germline V gene data show CDR1 as SGHVS and CDR2 as FQNEAQ. Trimming took 4 bases from V and 6 from J, leaving 19 bases between them. The CDR3 DNA reads as TGTGCCAGCAGCTGGTACCGGGACACCGAGGGCGAGCAGTACTTC. Protein product: CASSWYRDTEGEQYF.

J is TRBJ1-2 and V is TRBV25-1, with D possibly TRBD1 on 6 matching bases. V shed 3 bases and J shed 7 bases, with 18 bases lying between them. CDR1 MGHDK and CDR2 SYGVNS come from the germline V gene. The CDR3 loop spans 15 amino acids. Here the CDR3 DNA reads TGTGCCAGCAGTGACCTAGAAGCAGGGGCACGTGGCTACACCTTC. Amino acids: CASSDLEAGARGYTF.

This clonotype was detected ten times or more. V usage is TRBV7-9 and J usage is TRBJ1-1; D gene ambiguous. This CDR3 has 14 residues. Germline V CDR1 and CDR2: SEHNR, FQNEAQ (reference sequence). V lost 5 bases to trimming and J lost 4 bases, with 14 bases between them. This CDR3 reads CASSQEREPTEAFF. CDR3 in DNA: TGTGCCAGCAGCCAGGAGAGGGAGCCCACTGAAGCTTTCTTT. The full variable domain, its missing parts supplied by reference TRBV7-9 and TRBJ1-1, is DTGVSQNPRHKITKRGQNVTFRCDPISEHNRLYWYRQTLGQGPEFLTYFQNEAQLEKSRLLSDRFSAERPKGSFSTLEIQRTEQGDSAMYLCASSQEREPTEAFFGQGTRLTVV.

This chain uses TRBV7-4 with TRBJ1-5; D call uncertain. Per germline, CDR1 SGHVT and CDR2 SQSDAQ. The CDR3 has 17 residues. Trimming shortened V by 5 bases and J by 0 bases, and 17 bases separated the two germline ends. In DNA form, the CDR3 reads TGTGCCAGCAGCCTACGGGGTCAGCCGTATAGCAATCAGCCCCAGCATTTT. Its protein is CASSLRGQPYSNQPQHF.

The chain links TRBV7-2 to TRBJ2-3; possibly TRBD2 for D (5 bases). The CDR3 has 13 residues. CDR1 is SGHTA, CDR2 FQGNSA, per germline. V lost 5 bases, J lost 3 bases, and 9 bases lay in between. The CDR3 bases are TGTGCCAGCAGCGCCGAGGGTACAGATACGCAGTATTTT. Residues: CASSAEGTDTQYF. Looking up the rest from reference TRBV7-2 and TRBJ2-3 gives the full variable domain: GAGVSQSPSNKVTEKGKDVELRCDPISGHTALYWYRQSLGQGLEFLIYFQGNSAPDKSGLPSDRFSAERTGGSVSTLTIQRTQQEDSAVYLCASSAEGTDTQYFGPGTRLTVL.

The genes are TRBV18 and TRBJ2-5, with D tentatively TRBD2 (6 bases). The length of the CDR3 is 14 residues. V shed 3 bases and J shed 4 bases, with 12 bases lying between them. Germline V gives CDR1 KGHSH, CDR2 LQKENI. As DNA, the CDR3 is TGTGCCAGCTCACCCGCCGGGACTCTAGAGACCCAGTACTTC. It specifies CASSPAGTLETQYF.

The chain uses TRBV5-4 and TRBJ1-4, with 7 bases lining up with TRBD1. The CDR3 is made up of 13 amino acids. The J segment lost 10 bases and the V segment lost 9 bases, leaving 12 bases of the junction unmatched. Germline CDR1 reads SGHNT; CDR2 reads YYREEE (reference sequence). CDR3 in amino acids: CAIQDRPVGKLFF. The DNA of the CDR3 is TGTGCCATCCAGGACAGGCCAGTTGGAAAACTGTTTTTT.

This clonotype was recorded many times. CDR3 in DNA: TGCAGCGTTGAGAAGGGTAGCGGCTATCAAGAGACCCAGTACTTC. Translating gives CSVEKGSGYQETQYF. The V call is TRBV29-1, the J call TRBJ2-5, with D possibly TRBD2 on 6 matching bases. The CDR3 loop spans 15 amino acids. Germline CDR1 is SQVTM and CDR2 is ANQGSEA. With 3 bases removed from V and 2 bases from J, the gap between germline ends came to 16 bases.

This clonotype has more than one count but fewer than ten. This sequence joins TRBV20-1 and TRBJ2-7; 15 positions match TRBD2. In germline, CDR1 is DFQATT, CDR2 SNEGSKA (reference sequence). Trimming cost V 0 bases and J 7 bases; bases outside gene matches: 7. The CDR3 has 16 amino acids. The CDR3 nucleotides read TGCAGTGCTAGAGATGGGACTAGCGGGAGGCATCGGGAGCAGTACTTC. This sequence encodes CSARDGTSGRHREQYF.